This record concerns one T cell receptor beta chain sequence. The repertoire was sequenced with immunoSEQ multiplex PCR; TCRdb's copy has only in-frame clones and lacks some. The sample has about 300,000 clones, 85% to 90% seen once. This sample stems from a study of blood T cell repertoires in COVID-19. About the study: Sample material is recorded as cDNA or gDNA derived from T cells, B-cell-depleted T cells, or PBMCs.

The age range of participants was 18 to 89 years, with residence in approximately 25 US areas. Before being deemed recovered, Cohort 3 donors had two negative PCRs, clearance, or symptom resolution. This CDR3 has 11 amino acids. Germline V gene lookup returns CDR1 SGHNT and CDR2 YYREEE (reference sequence). The V and J ends lost 0 bases and 11 bases respectively, with 6 bases between them. This chain links TRBV5-4 with TRBJ2-1, with D unresolved. Sequences were obtained from PBMCs or T cells enriched from blood (not recorded which). This sequence originates from a woman younger than 35 who had recovered from COVID-19. DNA for the CDR3: TGTGCCAGCAGCTTGGCCAGGAAGCAGTTCTTC. It codes for CASSLARKQFF.